This entry is about one T cell receptor beta chain. These data are taken from a study of CD4+ T cells in melanoma. The CDR3 has 16 amino acids. Germline V gene sequence: CDR1 MGHRA, CDR2 YSYEKL. Trimming shortened V by 0 bases and J by 3 bases, and 14 bases separated the two germline ends. Assay used: immunoSEQ multiplex PCR; TCRdb lists only in-frame clones, some missing. The sample lists 18,000 or so clones; around four fifths were seen once. Sample: cells from a culture (not recorded whether cultured in vitro). The clonotype was recovered from a human donor with melanoma. The rearrangement uses TRBV4-1 and TRBJ1-1; a weak D match, TRBD1 (6 bases). Written as DNA, the CDR3 is TGCGCCAGCAGCCAAGAGTTTTGGCAGGGGTACACTGAAGCTTTCTTT. Its protein product is CASSQEFWQGYTEAFF.